Shown below are 23 T cell receptor beta chains from a single sample sequenced in a study of CD8 T cells in ankylosing spondylitis (dated by TCRdb to 2015 to 2018). The paper as a whole reports these results and caveats: A TCR beta motif made up of 7 to 9 highly homologous amino acid variants appeared to be characteristic of blood from ankylosing spondylitis patients.

Library generation was performed with 5' RACE. Instrument on record: Illumina HiSeq 2500. TCRdb trimmed the raw reads at Q25, called clones with MiXCR and kept productive beta chains. Rows with one shared CDR3 protein collapse into an entry with the most common genes and DNA. Across this sample there are 750,000 to 850,000 distinct CDR3 sequences, with 10% to 15% seen only once. The top ten constitute more than 0.5% of the sample. These receptors lack a known antigen. Input material: blood, either unsorted or a sorted T cell fraction (not recorded which). The receptors derive from a male donor with ankylosing spondylitis.

The chain recombines TRBV20-1 with TRBJ1-5; D gene unclear. V shed 5 bases and J shed 1 base, with 9 bases lying between them. Germline V gene lookup returns CDR1 DFQATT and CDR2 SNEGSKA (reference sequence). The CDR3 consists of 13 residues. As DNA, the CDR3 is TGCAGTGCTTATCTGGCAAGCAATCAGCCCCAGCATTTT. This codes for CSAYLASNQPQHF.

The chain couples TRBV7-9 to TRBJ2-5; a weak D match, TRBD2 (5 bases). The V and J ends lost 5 bases and 1 base respectively, with 14 bases between them. The length of the CDR3 is 15 residues. Germline V CDR1 and CDR2: SEHNR, FQNEAQ (reference sequence). CDR3 loop: CASSRGMPTQETQYF. CDR3 nucleotides: TGTGCCAGCAGCCGAGGGATGCCTACCCAAGAGACCCAGTACTTC.

This clonotype was picked up many times. The gene calls are TRBV6-1 and TRBJ1-1; D not resolved. V lost 4 bases and J lost 0, with 6 bases in between. The CDR3 length is 13 residues. Germline CDR1 MNHNS, CDR2 SASEGT. The CDR3: CASSADMNTEAFF. In DNA, the CDR3 is TGTGCCAGCAGTGCTGATATGAACACTGAAGCTTTCTTT.

V gene TRBV10-1 combines with J gene TRBJ1-1; 7 positions match TRBD1. CDR1 WNHNN and CDR2 SYGVQD come from the germline V gene (reference sequence). This CDR3 comprises 14 residues. The V segment lost 3 bases and the J segment 4 bases; nucleotides outside the gene matches: 5. The CDR3 nucleotides read TGCGCCAGCAGTGATCAGGGGGTGGTCACTGAAGCTTTCTTT. It specifies CASSDQGVVTEAFF.

The sample holds many counts of this clonotype. The V and J genes are TRBV7-6 and TRBJ2-7, with TRBD2 identical over 12 bases. The CDR3 has 16 residues. Losses at the gene ends were 5 bases for V and 6 bases for J; bases not matched to a gene: 11. Germline V gene data show CDR1 as SGHVS and CDR2 as FNYEAQ. The CDR3 region is CASSGQIGTSGSEQYF. In DNA form, the CDR3 reads TGTGCCAGCAGCGGTCAGATCGGGACTAGCGGGTCCGAGCAGTACTTC.

This clonotype turned up a few times. The chain combines TRBV6-2 or TRBV6-3 with TRBJ2-5; D unresolved. Germline V lookup: CDR1 MNHEY, CDR2 SVGEGT. Trimming removed 1 base at V and 5 bases at J, with 14 bases between. The CDR3 sequence is 15 residues long. The CDR3 nucleotides read TGTGCCAGCAGTTACTTCGGCAGCAAGAGGGAGACCCAGTACTTC. It specifies CASSYFGSKRETQYF.

This clonotype was recorded many times. The rearrangement links TRBV7-2 to TRBJ2-4; possibly TRBD1 or TRBD2 for D (7 bases each). Trimming shortened V by 2 bases and J by 4 bases, and 12 bases separated the two germline ends. Per the germline V gene, CDR1 is SGHTA and CDR2 is FQGNSA. This CDR3 has 15 amino acids. The CDR3 DNA is TGTGCCAGCAGCTTATACAGGGGAGGGAAAAACATTCAGTACTTC. Its translation is CASSLYRGGKNIQYF.

This clonotype was seen more than once but under ten times. This chain connects TRBV20-1 to TRBJ1-6; TRBD1 is a possible D gene (6 bases). V was shortened by 3 bases and J by 7 bases, with 16 bases between the two germline ends. Germline V CDR1 and CDR2: DFQATT, SNEGSKA (reference sequence). The CDR3 has 15 residues. As DNA, the CDR3 is TGCAGTGCTAGGAAGGCAGGGAGGGGGAATTCACCCCTCCACTTT. It specifies CSARKAGRGNSPLHF.

This clonotype showed up just a few times. The chain recombines TRBV20-1 with TRBJ2-7; TRBD1 aligns across 8 bases. This CDR3 has 15 amino acids. The V segment lost 1 base and the J segment 3 bases; nucleotides outside the gene matches: 8. Germline CDR1 is DFQATT and CDR2 is SNEGSKA (reference sequence). The CDR3: CSARAATGVDYEQYF. Written as DNA, the CDR3 is TGCAGTGCTAGAGCCGCGACAGGGGTTGACTACGAGCAGTACTTC.

This clonotype was detected a few times. This chain's CDR3 is CASSDYNPANYGYTF. The CDR3 region has the DNA TGTGCCAGCTCAGACTACAACCCAGCTAACTATGGCTACACCTTC. The chain combines TRBV18 with TRBJ1-2; D ambiguous. The length of the CDR3 is 15 residues. CDR1 is KGHSH and CDR2 is LQKENI in the germline V gene. The V end lost 5 bases, the J end lost 0 bases, and 13 bases lay between the germline ends.

This clonotype was counted a few times. V usage is TRBV7-9 and J usage is TRBJ1-1, with D perhaps TRBD1 (5 bases). V lost 1 base and J 12 bases, leaving 12 bases between the germline ends. Germline V gene sequence: CDR1 SEHNR, CDR2 FQNEAQ (reference sequence). The CDR3 sequence is 12 residues long. This chain's CDR3 is CASSLDRQRPFF. In DNA form, the CDR3 reads TGTGCCAGCAGCTTAGACAGACAGAGACCTTTCTTT.

The chain has TRBV6-5 and TRBJ2-5, with a possible D match to TRBD2 (5 bases). The CDR3 contains 16 residues. Germline assignment: CDR1 MNHEY and CDR2 SVGAGI. V lost 0 bases to trimming and J lost 4 bases, with 15 bases between them. Here the CDR3 reads CASSYSRTSARETQYF. The CDR3 DNA reads as TGTGCCAGCAGTTACTCGAGGACTTCCGCCCGAGAGACCCAGTACTTC.

This clonotype has more than one count but fewer than ten. The chain recombines TRBV9 with TRBJ2-6; 7 positions match TRBD1. The V and J ends lost 0 bases and 0 bases, in that order; junction bases with no gene match: 3. Germline V CDR1 and CDR2: SGDLS, YYNGEE. This CDR3 has 17 amino acids. Here the CDR3 reads CASSVGTGDSGANVLTF. In DNA form, the CDR3 reads TGTGCCAGCAGCGTAGGGACAGGTGACTCTGGGGCCAACGTCCTGACTTTC.

The chain couples TRBV7-2 to TRBJ2-3; no clear D. Germline V gene lookup returns CDR1 SGHTA and CDR2 FQGNSA. V was pared by 0 bases and J by 4 bases, with 14 bases between. This CDR3 has 16 residues. The CDR3 DNA is TGTGCCAGCAGCTTAGCGATCTGGTCGGTTTCAGATACGCAGTATTTT. It encodes CASSLAIWSVSDTQYF.

The chain joins TRBV18 to TRBJ1-2; D is possibly TRBD1 (6 bases). The V gene's germline CDR1 is KGHSH and CDR2 LQKENI. CDR3 size: 14 residues. The ends were cut back, 3 bases at V and 3 bases at J, with 11 bases in the middle. CDR3 coding DNA: TGTGCCAGCTCACCGTCGGCAGGGGACTATGGCTACACCTTC. It codes for CASSPSAGDYGYTF.

The chain uses TRBV7-2 and TRBJ1-1; the D is unclear. The CDR3 consists of 12 residues. Trimming left V 0 bases short and J 11 bases short, with 10 bases between. Germline CDR1 and CDR2: SGHTA and FQGNSA. Here the CDR3 reads CASSLAASGAFF. The CDR3 bases are TGTGCCAGCAGCTTAGCCGCCTCGGGGGCTTTCTTT.

This clonotype was seen at least ten times. The chain is built from TRBV12-3 or TRBV12-4 and TRBJ1-1; D not resolved. The CDR3 contains 15 residues. V lost 1 base and J lost 5, with 14 bases in between. Here the CDR3 DNA reads TGTGCCAGCAGTTTAGATCCCAGACCATGGACTGAAGCTTTCTTT. Translation gives CASSLDPRPWTEAFF.

This clonotype has a count of ten or more. The genes are TRBV5-1 and TRBJ2-3; 9 bases match TRBD2. The ends lost 0 bases at V and 0 bases at J; junction bases unmatched: 5. CDR3 length: 17 amino acids. Germline lookup yields CDR1 SGHRS and CDR2 YFSETQ. Here the CDR3 DNA reads TGCGCCAGCAGCTTGGGACTAGCGGATTTTAGCACAGATACGCAGTATTTT. Amino acids: CASSLGLADFSTDTQYF.

The V and J genes are TRBV6-1 and TRBJ1-6; the D gene is possibly TRBD1 (6 bases). V lost 8 bases, J lost 7 bases, and 18 bases lay in between. Looked up from germline, CDR1 is MNHNS and CDR2 is SASEGT. The CDR3 runs to 15 residues. CDR3 DNA sequence: TGTGCCAGCTCCTTCCGGGGGGCAGGGAATTCACCCCTCCACTTT. As protein: CASSFRGAGNSPLHF.

The chain links TRBV12-3 or TRBV12-4 to TRBJ1-5; D is uncertain. V lost 2 bases to trimming and J lost 2 bases, with 7 bases between them. This CDR3 comprises 14 residues. CDR3 sequence: CASSLSAGNQPQHF. The CDR3 DNA reads as TGTGCCAGCAGTTTATCCGCGGGCAATCAGCCCCAGCATTTT.

At least ten counts were recorded for this clonotype. The V and J genes are TRBV20-1 and TRBJ2-3; 8 bases align to TRBD1. V was clipped by 3 bases and J by 5 bases; unmatched bases: 10. Per the germline V gene, CDR1 is DFQATT and CDR2 is SNEGSKA (reference sequence). CDR3 size: 15 residues. The CDR3 nucleotides read TGCAGTGCTAGGGGGAGGACAGGGCCGGGAGATACGCAGTATTTT. Translated, it gives CSARGRTGPGDTQYF.

The rearrangement links TRBV7-2 to TRBJ1-2; D not resolved. The CDR3 has 17 amino acids. V was pared by 6 bases and J by 0 bases, with 20 bases between. CDR1 and CDR2 from the germline V gene are SGHTA and FQGNSA. The CDR3 here is CASRSGIDFLANYGYTF. The CDR3 nucleotides are TGTGCCAGCAGAAGCGGGATCGACTTTTTAGCTAACTATGGCTACACCTTC.

This clonotype has a handful of counts. This chain connects TRBV6-1 to TRBJ1-5; D is unclear. The CDR3 sequence is 13 residues long. Germline lookup yields CDR1 MNHNS and CDR2 SASEGT. Trimming took 6 bases from V and 7 from J, leaving 13 bases between them. CDR3 region: CASRVHGRQPQHF. The CDR3, as DNA: TGTGCCAGCAGGGTACACGGGAGGCAGCCCCAGCATTTT.